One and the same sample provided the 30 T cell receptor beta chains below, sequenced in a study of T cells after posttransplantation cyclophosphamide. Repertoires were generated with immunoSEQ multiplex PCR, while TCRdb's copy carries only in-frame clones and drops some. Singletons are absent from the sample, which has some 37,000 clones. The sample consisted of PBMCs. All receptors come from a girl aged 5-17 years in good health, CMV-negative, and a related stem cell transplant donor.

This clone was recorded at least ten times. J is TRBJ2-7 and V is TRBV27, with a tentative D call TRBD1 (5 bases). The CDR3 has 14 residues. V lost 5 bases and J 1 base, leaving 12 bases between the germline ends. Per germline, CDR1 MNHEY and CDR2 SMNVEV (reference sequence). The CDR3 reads CASSRPGNSYEQYF. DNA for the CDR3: TGTGCCAGCAGTAGGCCAGGGAATTCCTACGAGCAGTACTTC.

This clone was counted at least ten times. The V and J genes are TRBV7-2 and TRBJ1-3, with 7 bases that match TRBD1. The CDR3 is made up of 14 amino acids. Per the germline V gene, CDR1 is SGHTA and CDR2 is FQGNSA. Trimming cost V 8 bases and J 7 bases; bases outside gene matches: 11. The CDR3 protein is CASGPGGRGNTIYF. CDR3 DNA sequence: TGTGCCAGCGGTCCAGGGGGGCGGGGTAACACCATATATTTT. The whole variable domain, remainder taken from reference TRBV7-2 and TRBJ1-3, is GAGVSQSPSNKVTEKGKDVELRCDPISGHTALYWYRQSLGQGLEFLIYFQGNSAPDKSGLPSDRFSAERTGGSVSTLTIQRTQQEDSAVYLCASGPGGRGNTIYFGEGSWLTVV.

CDR3 sequence reads: CASSLVFGRVYEQYF. CDR3 DNA: TGTGCCAGCAGTTTGGTGTTCGGCAGGGTGTACGAGCAGTACTTC. This sequence joins TRBV28 and TRBJ2-7; D is perhaps TRBD1 (5 bases). The germline V gene encodes CDR1 MDHEN and CDR2 SYDVKM. Trimming removed 3 bases at V and 4 bases at J, with 16 bases between. The CDR3 consists of 15 residues.

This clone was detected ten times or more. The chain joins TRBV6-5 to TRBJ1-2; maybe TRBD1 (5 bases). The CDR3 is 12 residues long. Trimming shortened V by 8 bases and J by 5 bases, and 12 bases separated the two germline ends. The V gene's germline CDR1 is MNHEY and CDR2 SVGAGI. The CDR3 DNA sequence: TGTGCCAGCTCCCGGGGGTTTTATGGCTACACCTTC. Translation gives CASSRGFYGYTF.

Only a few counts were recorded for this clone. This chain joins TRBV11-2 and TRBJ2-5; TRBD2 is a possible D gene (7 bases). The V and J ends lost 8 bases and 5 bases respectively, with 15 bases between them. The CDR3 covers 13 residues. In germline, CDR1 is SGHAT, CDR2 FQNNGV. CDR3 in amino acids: CASSRGAGETQYF. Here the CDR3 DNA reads TGTGCCAGCTCCCGGGGGGCAGGGGAGACCCAGTACTTC.

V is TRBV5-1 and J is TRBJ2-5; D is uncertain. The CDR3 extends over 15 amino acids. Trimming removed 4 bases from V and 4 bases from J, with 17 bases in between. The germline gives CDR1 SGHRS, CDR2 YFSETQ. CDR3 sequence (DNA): TGCGCCAGCAGCCCTGGAAGGAGCCCTCCAGAGACCCAGTACTTC. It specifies CASSPGRSPPETQYF.

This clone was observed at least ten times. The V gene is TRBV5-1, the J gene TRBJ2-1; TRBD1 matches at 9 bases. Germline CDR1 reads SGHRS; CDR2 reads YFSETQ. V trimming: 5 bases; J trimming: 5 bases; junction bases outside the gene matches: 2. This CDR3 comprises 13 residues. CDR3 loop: CASRWTGDNEQFF. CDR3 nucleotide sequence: TGCGCCAGCAGGTGGACAGGGGACAATGAGCAGTTCTTC.

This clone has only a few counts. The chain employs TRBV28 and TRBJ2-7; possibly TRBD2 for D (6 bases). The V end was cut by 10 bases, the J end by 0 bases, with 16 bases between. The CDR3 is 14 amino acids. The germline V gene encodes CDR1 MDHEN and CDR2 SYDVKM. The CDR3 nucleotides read TGTGCCACCCTCCCCTGGGGAGGCTCCTACGAGCAGTACTTC. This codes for CATLPWGGSYEQYF.

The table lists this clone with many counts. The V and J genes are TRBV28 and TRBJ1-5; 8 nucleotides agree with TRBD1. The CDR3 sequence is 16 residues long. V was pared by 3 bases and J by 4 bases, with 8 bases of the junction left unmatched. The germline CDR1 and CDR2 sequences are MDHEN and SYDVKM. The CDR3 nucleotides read TGTGCCAGCAGTTTGTCCGGGACAGGCGTTAATCAGCCCCAGCATTTT. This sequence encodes CASSLSGTGVNQPQHF.

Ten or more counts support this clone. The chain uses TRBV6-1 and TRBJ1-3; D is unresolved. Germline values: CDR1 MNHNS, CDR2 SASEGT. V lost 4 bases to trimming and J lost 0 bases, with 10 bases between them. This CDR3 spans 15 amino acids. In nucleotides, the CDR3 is TGTGCCAGCAGTGCCCAGGTTAACTCTGGAAACACCATATATTTT. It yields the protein CASSAQVNSGNTIYF.

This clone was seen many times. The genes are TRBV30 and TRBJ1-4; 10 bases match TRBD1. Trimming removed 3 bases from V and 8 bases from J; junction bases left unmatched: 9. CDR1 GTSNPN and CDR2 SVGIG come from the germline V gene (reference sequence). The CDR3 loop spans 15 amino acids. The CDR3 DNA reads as TGTGCCTGGAGCCCGACAGGGGGCCTGAAAGAAAAACTGTTTTTT. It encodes CAWSPTGGLKEKLFF.

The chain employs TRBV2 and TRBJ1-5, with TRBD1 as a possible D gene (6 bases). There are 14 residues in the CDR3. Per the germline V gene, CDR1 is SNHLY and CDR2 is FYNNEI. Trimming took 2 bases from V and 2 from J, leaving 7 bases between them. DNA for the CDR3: TGTGCCAGCAGTGAAAGACAGGGCAATCAGCCCCAGCATTTT. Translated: CASSERQGNQPQHF.

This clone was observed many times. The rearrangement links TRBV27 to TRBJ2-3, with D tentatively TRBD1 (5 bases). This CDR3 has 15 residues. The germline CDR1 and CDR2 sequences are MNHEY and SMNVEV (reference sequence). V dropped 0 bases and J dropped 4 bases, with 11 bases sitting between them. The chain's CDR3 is CASSLSVGVADTQYF. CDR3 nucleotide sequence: TGTGCCAGCAGTTTATCGGTAGGGGTTGCAGATACGCAGTATTTT.

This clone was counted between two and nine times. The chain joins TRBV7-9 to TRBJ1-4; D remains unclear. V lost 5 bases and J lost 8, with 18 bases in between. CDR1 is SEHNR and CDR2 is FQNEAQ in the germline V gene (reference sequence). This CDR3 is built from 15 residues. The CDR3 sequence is CASSPSGLVMEKLFF. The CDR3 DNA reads TGTGCCAGCAGCCCTAGTGGCCTGGTGATGGAAAAACTGTTTTTT.

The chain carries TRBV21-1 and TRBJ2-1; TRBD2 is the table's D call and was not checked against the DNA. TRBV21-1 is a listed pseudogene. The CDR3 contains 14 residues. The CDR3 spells CASKSGSSYNEQFF. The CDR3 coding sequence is TGTGCCAGCAAAAGCGGGTCCTCCTACAATGAGCAGTTCTTC.

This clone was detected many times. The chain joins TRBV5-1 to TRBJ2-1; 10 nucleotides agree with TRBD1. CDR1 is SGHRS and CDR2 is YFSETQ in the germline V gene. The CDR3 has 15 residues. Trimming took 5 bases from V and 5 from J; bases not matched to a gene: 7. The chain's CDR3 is CASRGGQGRNNEQFF. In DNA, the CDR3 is TGCGCCAGCAGGGGGGGACAGGGGAGGAACAATGAGCAGTTCTTC.

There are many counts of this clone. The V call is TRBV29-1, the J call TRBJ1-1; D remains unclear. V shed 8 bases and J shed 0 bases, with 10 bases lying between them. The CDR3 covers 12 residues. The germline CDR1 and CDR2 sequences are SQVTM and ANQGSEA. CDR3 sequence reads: CSPGFMNTEAFF. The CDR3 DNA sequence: TGCAGCCCAGGCTTCATGAACACTGAAGCTTTCTTT.

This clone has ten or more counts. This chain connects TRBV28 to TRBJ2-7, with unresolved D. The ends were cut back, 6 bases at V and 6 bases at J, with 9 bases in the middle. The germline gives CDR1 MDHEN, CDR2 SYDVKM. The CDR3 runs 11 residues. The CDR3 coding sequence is TGTGCCAGCAGAATTAGTTCCGAGCAGTACTTC. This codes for CASRISSEQYF. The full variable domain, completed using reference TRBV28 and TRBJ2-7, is DVKVTQSSRYLVKRTGEKVFLECVQDMDHENMFWYRQDPGLGLRLIYFSYDVKMKEKGDIPEGYSVSREKKERFSLILESASTNQTSMYLCASRISSEQYFGPGTRLTVT.

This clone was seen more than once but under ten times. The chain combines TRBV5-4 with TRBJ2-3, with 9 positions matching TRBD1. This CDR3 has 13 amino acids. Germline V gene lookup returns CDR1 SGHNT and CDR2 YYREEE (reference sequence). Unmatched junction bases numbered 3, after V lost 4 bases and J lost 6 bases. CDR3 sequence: CASSGTGTDTQYF. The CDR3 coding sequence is TGTGCCAGCAGCGGGACAGGGACGGATACGCAGTATTTT.

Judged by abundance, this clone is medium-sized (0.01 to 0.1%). The CDR3 DNA sequence: TGTGCCAGCACCCCGACAGGAAATCAGCCCCAGCATTTT. It specifies CASTPTGNQPQHF. The V call is TRBV2, the J call TRBJ1-5, with a tentative D call TRBD1 (6 bases). V was pared by 7 bases and J by 4 bases, with 11 bases between. The CDR3 covers 13 residues. The germline CDR1 and CDR2 sequences are SNHLY and FYNNEI.

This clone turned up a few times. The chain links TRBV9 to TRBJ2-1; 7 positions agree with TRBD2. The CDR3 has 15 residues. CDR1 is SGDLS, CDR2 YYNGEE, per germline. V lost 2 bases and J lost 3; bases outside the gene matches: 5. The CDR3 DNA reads TGTGCCAGCAGCGTGCAGGGAGGGGACTACAATGAGCAGTTCTTC. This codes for CASSVQGGDYNEQFF.

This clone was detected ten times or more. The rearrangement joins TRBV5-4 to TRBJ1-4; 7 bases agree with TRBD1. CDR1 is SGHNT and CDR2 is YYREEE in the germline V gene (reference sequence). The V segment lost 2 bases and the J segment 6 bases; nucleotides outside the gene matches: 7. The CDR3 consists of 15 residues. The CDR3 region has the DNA TGTGCCAGCAGCTTAGGTGGTCAGGGGGATGAAAAACTGTTTTTT. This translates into CASSLGGQGDEKLFF.

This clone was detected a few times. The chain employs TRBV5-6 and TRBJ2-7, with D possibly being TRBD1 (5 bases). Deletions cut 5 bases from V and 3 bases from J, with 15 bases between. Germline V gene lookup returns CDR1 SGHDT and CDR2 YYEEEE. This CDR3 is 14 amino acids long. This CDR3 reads CASSIRVGVYEQYF. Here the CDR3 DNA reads TGTGCCAGCAGTATCAGGGTTGGTGTCTACGAGCAGTACTTC.

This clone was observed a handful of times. The CDR3 spells CASSGDRNYGYTF. The CDR3, as DNA: TGTGCCAGCAGTGGCGACAGGAACTATGGCTACACCTTC. This chain joins TRBV28 and TRBJ1-2; D is perhaps TRBD1 (6 bases). CDR1 is MDHEN, CDR2 SYDVKM, per germline. The CDR3 is made up of 13 amino acids. Trimming took off 5 bases at V and 2 bases at J, with 9 bases between the two ends.

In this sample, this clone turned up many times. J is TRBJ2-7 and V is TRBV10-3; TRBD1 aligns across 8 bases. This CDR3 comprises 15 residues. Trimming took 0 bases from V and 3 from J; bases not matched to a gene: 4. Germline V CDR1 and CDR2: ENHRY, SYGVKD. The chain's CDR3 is CAISESGQGRYEQYF. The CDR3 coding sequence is TGTGCCATCAGTGAGTCAGGACAGGGCCGCTACGAGCAGTACTTC.

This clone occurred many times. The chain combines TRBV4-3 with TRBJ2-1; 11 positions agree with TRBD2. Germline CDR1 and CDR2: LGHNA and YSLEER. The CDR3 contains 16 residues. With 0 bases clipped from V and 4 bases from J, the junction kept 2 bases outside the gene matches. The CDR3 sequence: CASSQDLAGGYNEQFF. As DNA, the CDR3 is TGCGCCAGCAGCCAAGATCTAGCGGGAGGTTACAATGAGCAGTTCTTC.

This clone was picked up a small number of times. The CDR3: CAWSQRTGGMAPLHF. The CDR3 bases are TGTGCCTGGAGTCAGAGGACAGGGGGTATGGCACCCCTCCACTTT. J is TRBJ1-6 and V is TRBV30, with 10 positions matching TRBD1. Losses at the gene ends were 2 bases for V and 11 bases for J; bases not matched to a gene: 9. Germline CDR1 reads GTSNPN; CDR2 reads SVGIG (reference sequence). This CDR3 has 15 residues.

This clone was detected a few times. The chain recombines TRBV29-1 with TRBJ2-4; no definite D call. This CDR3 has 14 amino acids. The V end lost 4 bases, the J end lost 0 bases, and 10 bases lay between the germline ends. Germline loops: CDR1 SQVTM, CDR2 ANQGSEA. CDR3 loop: CSVATPLAKNIQYF. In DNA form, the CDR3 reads TGCAGCGTTGCGACACCCTTAGCCAAAAACATTCAGTACTTC.

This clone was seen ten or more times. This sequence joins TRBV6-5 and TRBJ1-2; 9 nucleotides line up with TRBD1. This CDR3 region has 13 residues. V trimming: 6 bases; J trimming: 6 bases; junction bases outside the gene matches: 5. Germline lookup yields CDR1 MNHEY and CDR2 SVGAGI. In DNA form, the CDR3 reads TGTGCCAGCAGCACGGGACAGGGCAATGGCTACACCTTC. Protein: CASSTGQGNGYTF.

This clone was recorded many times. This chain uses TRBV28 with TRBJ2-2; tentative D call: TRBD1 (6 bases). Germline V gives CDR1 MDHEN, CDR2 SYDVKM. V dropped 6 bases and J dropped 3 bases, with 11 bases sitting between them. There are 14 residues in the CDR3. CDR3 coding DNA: TGTGCCAGCAGCGTGACAGGAGACACCGGGGAGCTGTTTTTT. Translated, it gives CASSVTGDTGELFF. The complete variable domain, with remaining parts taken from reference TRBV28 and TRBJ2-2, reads DVKVTQSSRYLVKRTGEKVFLECVQDMDHENMFWYRQDPGLGLRLIYFSYDVKMKEKGDIPEGYSVSREKKERFSLILESASTNQTSMYLCASSVTGDTGELFFGEGSRLTVL.